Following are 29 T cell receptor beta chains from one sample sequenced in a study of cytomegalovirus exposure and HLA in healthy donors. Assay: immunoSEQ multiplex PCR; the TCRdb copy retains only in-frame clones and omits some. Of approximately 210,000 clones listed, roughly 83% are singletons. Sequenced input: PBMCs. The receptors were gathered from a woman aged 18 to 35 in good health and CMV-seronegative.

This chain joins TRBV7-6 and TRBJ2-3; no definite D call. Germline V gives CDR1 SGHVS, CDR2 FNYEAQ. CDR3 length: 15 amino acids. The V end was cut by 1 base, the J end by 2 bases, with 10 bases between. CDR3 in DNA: TGTGCCAGCAGCTTAGTTGCGGAGCACACAGATACGCAGTATTTT. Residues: CASSLVAEHTDTQYF. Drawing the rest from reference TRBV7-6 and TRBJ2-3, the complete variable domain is GAGVSQSPRYKVTKRGQDVALRCDPISGHVSLYWYRQALGQGPEFLTYFNYEAQQDKSGLPNDRFSAERPEGSISTLTIQRTEQRDSAMYRCASSLVAEHTDTQYFGPGTRLTVL.

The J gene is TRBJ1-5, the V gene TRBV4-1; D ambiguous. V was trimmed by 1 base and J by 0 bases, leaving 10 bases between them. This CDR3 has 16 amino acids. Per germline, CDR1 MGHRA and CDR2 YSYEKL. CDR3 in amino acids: CASSQAAGYSNQPQHF. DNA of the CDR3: TGCGCCAGCAGCCAAGCAGCGGGGTATAGCAATCAGCCCCAGCATTTT.

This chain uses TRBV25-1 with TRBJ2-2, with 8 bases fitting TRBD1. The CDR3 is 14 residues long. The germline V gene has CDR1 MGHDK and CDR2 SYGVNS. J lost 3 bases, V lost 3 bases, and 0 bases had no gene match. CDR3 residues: CASSEDRDTGELFF. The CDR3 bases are TGTGCCAGCAGTGAGGACAGGGACACCGGGGAGCTGTTTTTT.

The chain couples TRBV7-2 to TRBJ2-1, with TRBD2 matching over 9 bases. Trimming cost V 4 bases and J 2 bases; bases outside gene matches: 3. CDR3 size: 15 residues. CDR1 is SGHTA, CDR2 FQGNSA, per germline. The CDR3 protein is CASSSGTSPYNEQFF. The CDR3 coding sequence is TGTGCCAGCAGCTCGGGGACTAGCCCCTACAATGAGCAGTTCTTC.

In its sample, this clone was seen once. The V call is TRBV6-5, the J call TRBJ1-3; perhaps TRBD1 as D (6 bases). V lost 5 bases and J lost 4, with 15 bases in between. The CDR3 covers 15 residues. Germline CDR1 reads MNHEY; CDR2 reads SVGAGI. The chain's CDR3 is CASSITGSPGNTIYF. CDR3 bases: TGTGCCAGCAGTATTACAGGGTCACCAGGAAACACCATATATTTT.

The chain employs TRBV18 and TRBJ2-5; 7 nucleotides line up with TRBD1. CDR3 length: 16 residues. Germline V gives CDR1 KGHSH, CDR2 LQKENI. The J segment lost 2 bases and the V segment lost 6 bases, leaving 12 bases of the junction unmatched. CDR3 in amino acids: CASSLAPRDSQETQYF. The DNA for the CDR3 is TGTGCCAGCTCCCTAGCCCCCCGGGACAGTCAAGAGACCCAGTACTTC.

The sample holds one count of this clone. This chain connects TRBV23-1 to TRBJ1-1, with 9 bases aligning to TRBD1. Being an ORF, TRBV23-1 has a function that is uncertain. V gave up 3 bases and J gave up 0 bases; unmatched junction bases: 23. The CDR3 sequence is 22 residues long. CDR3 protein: CASSQAWPGQGRGNGMNTEAFF. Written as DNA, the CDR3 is TGCGCCAGCAGTCAGGCTTGGCCGGGACAGGGAAGGGGGAATGGGATGAACACTGAAGCTTTCTTT.

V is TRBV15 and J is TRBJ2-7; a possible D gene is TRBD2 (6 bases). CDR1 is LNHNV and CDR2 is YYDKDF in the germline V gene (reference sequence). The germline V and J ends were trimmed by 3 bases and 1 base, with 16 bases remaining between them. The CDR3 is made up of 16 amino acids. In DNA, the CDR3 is TGTGCCACCAGCAGTTCTTACGGGGGAAGATCCTACGAGCAGTACTTC. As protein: CATSSSYGGRSYEQYF.

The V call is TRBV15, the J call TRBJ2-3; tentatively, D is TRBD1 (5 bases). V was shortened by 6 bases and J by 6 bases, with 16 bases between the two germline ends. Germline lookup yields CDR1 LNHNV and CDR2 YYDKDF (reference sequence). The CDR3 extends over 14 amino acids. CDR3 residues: CATRARAAVDTQYF. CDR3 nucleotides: TGTGCCACCAGGGCCAGGGCGGCCGTGGATACGCAGTATTTT.

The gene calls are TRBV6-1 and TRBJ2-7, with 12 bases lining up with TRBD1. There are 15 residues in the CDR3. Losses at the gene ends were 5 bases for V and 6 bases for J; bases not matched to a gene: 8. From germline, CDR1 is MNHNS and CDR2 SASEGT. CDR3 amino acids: CASSLYRDRGPEQYF. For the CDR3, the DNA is TGTGCCAGCAGTCTTTACCGGGACAGGGGGCCCGAGCAGTACTTC.

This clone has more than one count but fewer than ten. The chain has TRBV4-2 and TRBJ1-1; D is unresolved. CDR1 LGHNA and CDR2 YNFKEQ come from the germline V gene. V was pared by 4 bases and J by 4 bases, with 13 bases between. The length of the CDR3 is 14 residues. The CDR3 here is CASSLNGWITEAFF. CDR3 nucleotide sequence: TGTGCCAGCAGCCTGAACGGGTGGATCACTGAAGCTTTCTTT.

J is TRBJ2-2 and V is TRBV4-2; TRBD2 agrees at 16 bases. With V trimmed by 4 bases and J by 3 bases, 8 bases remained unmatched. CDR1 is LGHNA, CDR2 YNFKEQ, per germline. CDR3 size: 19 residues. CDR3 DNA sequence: TGTGCCAGCAGCCTGGAGGGACTAGCGGGGGGGCCGGACACCGGGGAGCTGTTTTTT. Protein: CASSLEGLAGGPDTGELFF.

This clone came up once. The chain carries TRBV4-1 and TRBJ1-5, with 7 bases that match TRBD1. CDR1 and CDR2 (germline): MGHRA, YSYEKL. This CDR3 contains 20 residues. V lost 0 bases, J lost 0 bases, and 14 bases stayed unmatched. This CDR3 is CASSQDSYGQELYSNQPQHF. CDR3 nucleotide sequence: TGCGCCAGCAGCCAAGATAGTTACGGACAGGAGCTATATAGCAATCAGCCCCAGCATTTT.

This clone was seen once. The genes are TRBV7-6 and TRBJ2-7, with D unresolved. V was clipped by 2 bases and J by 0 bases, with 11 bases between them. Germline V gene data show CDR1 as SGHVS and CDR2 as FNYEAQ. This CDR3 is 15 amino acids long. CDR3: CASSLLGPSSYEQYF. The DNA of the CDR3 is TGTGCCAGCAGCTTACTGGGCCCGAGCTCCTACGAGCAGTACTTC.

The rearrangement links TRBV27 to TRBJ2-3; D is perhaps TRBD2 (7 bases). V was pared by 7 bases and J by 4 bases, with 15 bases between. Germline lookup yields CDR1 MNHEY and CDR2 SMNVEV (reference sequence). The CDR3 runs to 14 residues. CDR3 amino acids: CASKLGGLPDTQYF. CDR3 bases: TGTGCCAGCAAGTTGGGGGGGCTTCCAGATACGCAGTATTTT.

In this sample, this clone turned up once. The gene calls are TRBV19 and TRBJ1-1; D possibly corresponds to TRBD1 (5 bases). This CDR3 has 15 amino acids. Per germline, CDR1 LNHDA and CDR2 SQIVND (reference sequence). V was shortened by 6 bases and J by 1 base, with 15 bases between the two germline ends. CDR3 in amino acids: CASSVQAQGNTEAFF. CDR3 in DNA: TGTGCCAGTAGCGTCCAGGCGCAGGGGAACACTGAAGCTTTCTTT.

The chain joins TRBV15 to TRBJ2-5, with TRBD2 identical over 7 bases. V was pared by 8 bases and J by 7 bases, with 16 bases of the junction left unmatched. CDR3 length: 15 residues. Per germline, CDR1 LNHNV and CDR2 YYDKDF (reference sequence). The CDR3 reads CATSSTQDWGGTQYF. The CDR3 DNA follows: TGTGCCACCTCATCTACTCAGGACTGGGGGGGGACCCAGTACTTC.

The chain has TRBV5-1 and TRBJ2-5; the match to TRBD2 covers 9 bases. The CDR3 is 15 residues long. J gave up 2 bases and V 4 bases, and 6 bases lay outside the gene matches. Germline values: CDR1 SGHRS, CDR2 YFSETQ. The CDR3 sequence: CASSVAGGPQETQYF. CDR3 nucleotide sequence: TGCGCCAGCAGCGTTGCGGGGGGGCCTCAAGAGACCCAGTACTTC.

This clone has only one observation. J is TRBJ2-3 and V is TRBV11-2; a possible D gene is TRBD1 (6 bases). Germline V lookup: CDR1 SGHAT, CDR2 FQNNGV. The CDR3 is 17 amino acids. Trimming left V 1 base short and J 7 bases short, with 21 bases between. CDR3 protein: CASSLGGNRAVVNTQYF. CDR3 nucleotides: TGTGCCAGCAGCTTAGGGGGTAACAGGGCCGTCGTAAATACGCAGTATTTT.

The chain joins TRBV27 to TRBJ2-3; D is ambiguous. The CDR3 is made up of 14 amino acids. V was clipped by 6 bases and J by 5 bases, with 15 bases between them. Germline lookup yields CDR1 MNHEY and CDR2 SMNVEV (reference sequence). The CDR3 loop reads CASRTIYPLDTQYF. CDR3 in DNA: TGTGCCAGCAGAACTATATACCCCCTAGATACGCAGTATTTT.

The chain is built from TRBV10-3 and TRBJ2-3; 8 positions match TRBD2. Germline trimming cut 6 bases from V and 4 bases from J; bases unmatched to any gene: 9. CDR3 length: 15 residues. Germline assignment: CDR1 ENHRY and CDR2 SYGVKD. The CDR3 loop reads CAIRIGSGGSDTQYF. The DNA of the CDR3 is TGTGCCATCAGGATAGGGAGCGGGGGTTCAGATACGCAGTATTTT.

Here the CDR3 reads CASSADSLAETQYF. The CDR3 nucleotides read TGTGCCAGCAGTGCGGACAGTTTGGCAGAGACCCAGTACTTC. The chain carries TRBV2 and TRBJ2-5, with D maybe TRBD1 (6 bases). The V gene's germline CDR1 is SNHLY and CDR2 FYNNEI. This CDR3 spans 14 amino acids. Trimming took off 4 bases at V and 4 bases at J, with 13 bases between the two ends.

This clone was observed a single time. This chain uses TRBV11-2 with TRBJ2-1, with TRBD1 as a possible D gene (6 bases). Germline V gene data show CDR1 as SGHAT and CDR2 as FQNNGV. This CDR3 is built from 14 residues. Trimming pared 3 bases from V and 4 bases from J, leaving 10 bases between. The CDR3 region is CASSFYREYNEQFF. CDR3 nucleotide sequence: TGTGCCAGCAGCTTCTACAGGGAATACAATGAGCAGTTCTTC.

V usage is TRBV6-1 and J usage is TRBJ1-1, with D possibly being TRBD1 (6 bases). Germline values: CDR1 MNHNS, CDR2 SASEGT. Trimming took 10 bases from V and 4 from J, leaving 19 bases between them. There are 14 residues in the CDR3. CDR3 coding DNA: TGTGCCACCATAACCCTGACAGGAGTCACTGAAGCTTTCTTT. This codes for CATITLTGVTEAFF.

The CDR3 DNA sequence: TGCAGCGTTGCGAAAAAAGCGGGTCAGCCCCAGCATTTT. This translates into CSVAKKAGQPQHF. The chain uses TRBV29-1 and TRBJ1-5; D gene ambiguous. The length of the CDR3 is 13 residues. Between the trimmed V and J ends, which lost 4 bases and 6 bases, there was a span of 13 bases. Per germline, CDR1 SQVTM and CDR2 ANQGSEA.

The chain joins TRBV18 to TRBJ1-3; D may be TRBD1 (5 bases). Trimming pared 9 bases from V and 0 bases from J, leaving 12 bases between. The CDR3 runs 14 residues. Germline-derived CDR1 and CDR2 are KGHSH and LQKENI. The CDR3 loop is CASFGGSSGNTIYF. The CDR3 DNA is TGTGCCAGTTTCGGGGGAAGCTCTGGAAACACCATATATTTT.

CDR3 sequence reads: CASSLRQANTGELFF. The CDR3 region has the DNA TGCGCCAGCAGCTTGAGACAGGCTAACACCGGGGAGCTGTTTTTT. V gene TRBV5-1 combines with J gene TRBJ2-2; maybe TRBD1 (6 bases). Per germline, CDR1 SGHRS and CDR2 YFSETQ. The V end lost 1 base, the J end lost 2 bases, and 9 bases lay between the germline ends. The CDR3 contains 15 residues.

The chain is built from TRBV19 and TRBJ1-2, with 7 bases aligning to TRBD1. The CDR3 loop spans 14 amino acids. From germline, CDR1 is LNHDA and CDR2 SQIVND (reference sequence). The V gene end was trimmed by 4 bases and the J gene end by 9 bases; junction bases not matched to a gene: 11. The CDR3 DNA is TGTGCCAGTAGTACATCCTTAAACAGGGGACGCTACACCTTC. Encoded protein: CASSTSLNRGRYTF. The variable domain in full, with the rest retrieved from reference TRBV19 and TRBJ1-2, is DGGITQSPKYLFRKEGQNVTLSCEQNLNHDAMYWYRQDPGQGLRLIYYSQIVNDFQKGDIAEGYSVSREKKESFPLTVTSAQKNPTAFYLCASSTSLNRGRYTFGSGTRLTVV.

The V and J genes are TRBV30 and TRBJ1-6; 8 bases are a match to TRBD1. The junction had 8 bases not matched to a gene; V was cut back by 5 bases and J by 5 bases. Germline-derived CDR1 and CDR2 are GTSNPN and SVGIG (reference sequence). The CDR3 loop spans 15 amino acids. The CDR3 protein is CAWGSSGQDNSPLHF. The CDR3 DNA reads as TGTGCCTGGGGGTCCTCGGGACAGGATAATTCACCCCTCCACTTT.